The present TCR beta chain was sequenced within a study of blood T cell repertoires in COVID-19. Study as a whole: The United States, Italy and Spain supplied acute and convalescent COVID-19 samples. The cDNA or gDNA used as material had been derived from T cells, B-cell-depleted T cells, or PBMCs.

Authors' processing steps: The assay estimated nucleated cells by amplifying reference gene primers. Clones were read by immunoSEQ multiplex PCR, and TCRdb kept only the in-frame ones, dropping some. V and J calls and clone size are given by that table; D and trimming were obtained from the DNA. Counted here are 90,000 to 100,000 clones, around four fifths occurring once; the ten biggest clones make up 10%. The sequence was obtained from a man aged 65 to 85 with acute or convalescent COVID-19. Sample: peripheral blood.

The CDR3 DNA follows: TGCGCCAGCAGCTCCGGCGGGGGAACCTCTGGAAACACCATATATTTT. Its translation: CASSSGGGTSGNTIYF. The chain carries TRBV4-3 and TRBJ1-3, with a possible D match to TRBD1 (5 bases). Germline lookup yields CDR1 LGHNA and CDR2 YSLEER. The V end was cut by 5 bases, the J end by 0 bases, with 14 bases between. The CDR3 length is 16 residues.